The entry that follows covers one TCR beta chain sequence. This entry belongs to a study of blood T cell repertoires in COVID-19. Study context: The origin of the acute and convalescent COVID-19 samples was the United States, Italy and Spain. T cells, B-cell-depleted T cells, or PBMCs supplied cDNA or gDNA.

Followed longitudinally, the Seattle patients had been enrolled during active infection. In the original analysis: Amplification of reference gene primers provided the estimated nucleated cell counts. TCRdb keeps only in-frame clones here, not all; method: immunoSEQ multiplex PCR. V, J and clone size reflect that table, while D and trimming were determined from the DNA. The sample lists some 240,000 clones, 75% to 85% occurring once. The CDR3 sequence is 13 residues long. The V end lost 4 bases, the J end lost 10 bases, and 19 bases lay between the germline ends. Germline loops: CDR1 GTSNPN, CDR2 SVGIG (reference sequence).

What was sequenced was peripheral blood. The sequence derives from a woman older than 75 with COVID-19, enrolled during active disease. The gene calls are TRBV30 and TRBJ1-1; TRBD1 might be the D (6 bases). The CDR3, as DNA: TGTGCCTGGATGCAGAATCGGGACAATCCAGCTTTCTTT. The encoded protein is CAWMQNRDNPAFF.